This entry concerns a single T cell receptor beta chain. Other DNA sequences from this sample encode an identical CDR3 as well. The data originate from a study of blood T cell repertoires in COVID-19. About the research overall: The United States, Italy and Spain provided the acute and convalescent COVID-19 samples. The analysed material was cDNA or gDNA that came from T cells, B-cell-depleted T cells, or PBMCs.

As originally analysed: Researchers report that nucleated cell counts were estimated from reference gene primer amplification. Libraries were prepared by immunoSEQ multiplex PCR; TCRdb keeps only in-frame clonotypes and omits some of them. V, J and clone size derive from that table, while D and trimming were established from the DNA sequence. The table lists some 220,000 clones, roughly 85% of them singletons. The CDR3 has 13 residues. Trimming took off 3 bases at V and 2 bases at J, with 7 bases between the two ends. The V gene's germline CDR1 is KGHSH and CDR2 LQKENI. The specimen was peripheral blood. This clonotype was obtained from a woman younger than 35 who had recovered from COVID-19. The rearrangement uses TRBV18 and TRBJ1-2; D may be TRBD1 (5 bases). CDR3 residues: CASSPEGNYGYTF. CDR3 nucleotides: TGTGCCAGCTCACCGGAGGGGAACTATGGCTACACCTTC.